This TCR beta chain was profiled in a study of blood T cells in healthy people across ages. Study-wide context: Capture via template switching afforded approximately one barcoded beta molecule per two T cells.

Concerning this clonotype itself: Its antigen is unknown.

Next came a second PCR, run for about 7 to 12 cycles, which used a sample-barcoded 5' primer along with a J-beta primer mix. TCRdb processed the 5' RACE reads anew with MiXCR; each CDR3 protein has one entry. The sample includes roughly 570,000 distinct CDR3 sequences, approximately 25% seen only once; the top ten take 15% to 20%. The CDR3 length is 14 residues. V dropped 1 base and J dropped 6; count of bases not matched to a gene: 6. Germline V CDR1 and CDR2: GTSNPN, SVGIG (reference sequence). Findings and limits, study-wide: The unsorted PBMCs prevented any conclusive comparison of naive versus antigen-experienced cells.

The sample comprised blood. The J gene is TRBJ2-3, the V gene TRBV30, with 8 bases matching TRBD2. The sequence came from a woman aged 70-85 years in good health. The CDR3 nucleotides are TGTGCCTGGAGTGAGGGCCTAGCGGGCGATACGCAGTATTTT. This encodes CAWSEGLAGDTQYF.